This T cell receptor beta chain was captured in a study of relationships among human T cell subsets. V lost 0 bases to trimming and J lost 7 bases, with 7 bases between them. Looked up from germline, CDR1 is SGHVS and CDR2 is FQNEAQ. This CDR3 region has 13 residues. The CD45RA-negative fraction was bead-selected with anti-CD45RO to obtain memory T cells. This clonotype has just a few counts. Semiquantitative ARM-PCR amplified T cell receptor alpha and beta CDR3 regions from mRNA. Tagged nested gene-specific primers were used first, then communal superprimers amplified exponentially. A single record per CDR3 protein comes from TCRdb applying MiXCR to the multiplex PCR reads. Of over 8,000 distinct CDR3 sequences in the sample, 54% were seen once.

This chain links TRBV7-8 with TRBJ1-5; D not certain. Sequenced sample: memory T cells sorted from blood. The sequence derives from a middle-aged man in good health. The CDR3 region has the DNA TGTGCCAGCAGCTTAGCGTCCGCGCAGCCCCAGCATTTT. Residues: CASSLASAQPQHF. Together with reference TRBV7-8 and TRBJ1-5, the CDR3 gives the full variable domain: GAGVSQSPRYKVAKRGQDVALRCDPISGHVSLFWYQQALGQGPEFLTYFQNEAQLDKSGLPSDRFFAERPEGSVSTLKIQRTQQEDSAVYLCASSLASAQPQHFGDGTRLSIL.